Included here is one T cell receptor beta chain sequence, with context. Cohorts were based on clinical histories the participants reported. As handled by the study authors: Reference gene primer amplification gave estimated nucleated cell counts. Profiling relied on immunoSEQ multiplex PCR, and the TCRdb table lists in-frame clones only, not all of them. V, J and clone size are those of that table, while D and trimming were read from the DNA. This table holds about 280,000 clones, 89% found once. This entry comes from a study of blood T cell repertoires in COVID-19. Study at large: Acute and convalescent COVID-19 samples came from the United States, Italy and Spain. Nucleic acid was either cDNA or gDNA, and it came from T cells, B-cell-depleted T cells, or PBMCs.

Germline V gene sequence: CDR1 MNHEY, CDR2 SMNVEV (reference sequence). Trimming pared 0 bases from V and 10 bases from J, leaving 16 bases between. The CDR3 consists of 15 residues. V and J are TRBV27 and TRBJ1-5, with TRBD1 as a possible D gene (6 bases). The sequencing input was PBMCs or T cells enriched from blood (not recorded which). The clonotype originates from a woman between 55 and 75 years old who had recovered from COVID-19. CDR3 in amino acids: CASSLSYRAPGPQHF. CDR3 coding DNA: TGTGCCAGCAGTTTATCGTACAGGGCCCCGGGTCCCCAGCATTTT.